This TCR beta chain is from a study of blood T cell repertoires in COVID-19. For the study at large: Both acute and convalescent COVID-19 samples were obtained from the United States, Italy and Spain. T cells, B-cell-depleted T cells, or PBMCs provided the cDNA or gDNA that served as material.

In the authors' methods: Quantification of nucleated cells was approximated via reference gene primer amplification. Using immunoSEQ multiplex PCR, the repertoire was profiled, and TCRdb retains in-frame clones only, with some absent. Clonal size and the V and J genes are those of that table, whereas D and trimming came from the DNA. Seen here are 70,000 to 95,000 clones, roughly 78% observed once, and the top ten hold about a fifth. The sequence came from a human donor in a cohort sampled during active COVID-19. The sequencing input was peripheral blood.

CDR3 sequence: CASSQTHSGGAGDTQYF. In nucleotides, the CDR3 is TGCGCCAGCAGCCAAACTCATAGCGGGGGGGCTGGTGATACGCAGTATTTT. The V gene is TRBV4-1, the J gene TRBJ2-3; 11 positions match TRBD2. In germline, CDR1 is MGHRA, CDR2 YSYEKL. The CDR3 is 17 residues long. V trimming: 2 bases; J trimming: 6 bases; junction bases outside the gene matches: 10.